One and the same sample provided the 11 T cell receptor beta chains below, sequenced in a study of shared clonotypes between healthy human individuals. TCRdb's table, derived via immunoSEQ multiplex PCR, lists solely in-frame clones and lacks some. The sample consists of around 2,000,000 clones, less than 95% of them appearing once. Positively selected for CCR7, the CD45RO-negative cells used as naive CD8 cells excluded terminally differentiated effector memory CD45RA+ cells. Input material: naive CD8+ T cells sorted from blood. The receptors originated from a man between 18 and 35 years old in good health.

The gene calls are TRBV25-1 and TRBJ2-7, with TRBD1 identical over 9 bases. V shed 6 bases and J 2 bases; nucleotides not matched to a gene: 8. The CDR3 length is 15 residues. Looked up from germline, CDR1 is MGHDK and CDR2 is SYGVNS. In DNA, the CDR3 is TGTGCCAGCAGCCCAGGGACAGGGCTCACCTACGAGCAGTACTTC. As protein: CASSPGTGLTYEQYF.

The rearrangement uses TRBV7-9 and TRBJ1-1, with D maybe TRBD1 (6 bases). The ends were cut back, 5 bases at V and 2 bases at J, with 15 bases in the middle. The CDR3 is 15 amino acids. Germline V CDR1 and CDR2: SEHNR, FQNEAQ (reference sequence). The CDR3 DNA is TGTGCCAGCAGCCCCCGGACAGAACCAAACACTGAAGCTTTCTTT. This gives the protein CASSPRTEPNTEAFF.

The gene calls are TRBV4-1 and TRBJ1-2; 7 nucleotides match TRBD1. Germline assignment: CDR1 MGHRA and CDR2 YSYEKL. The CDR3 consists of 16 residues. V trimming: 2 bases; J trimming: 4 bases; junction bases outside the gene matches: 10. This chain's CDR3 is CASSQRGQGGAYGYTF. The CDR3 DNA is TGCGCCAGCAGCCAACGAGGGCAGGGGGGTGCCTATGGCTACACCTTC.

The rearrangement uses TRBV4-1 and TRBJ2-1, with TRBD2 matching 7 bases. Germline CDR1 MGHRA, CDR2 YSYEKL. This CDR3 region has 17 residues. Trimming at V came to 1 base and at J to 4 bases, leaving 10 bases not matched to a gene. CDR3 in DNA: TGCGCCAGCAGCCAAGCCGAAGGCCTAGCGGCATACAATGAGCAGTTCTTC. Translating gives CASSQAEGLAAYNEQFF.

V is TRBV29-1 and J is TRBJ1-2; D perhaps matches TRBD1 (5 bases). V was cut by 3 bases and J by 3 bases, with 8 bases left in between. The CDR3 is 12 amino acids. Germline CDR1 reads SQVTM; CDR2 reads ANQGSEA. CDR3 nucleotide sequence: TGCAGCGTTGATGAGGGACACTATGGCTACACCTTC. It codes for CSVDEGHYGYTF.

The chain has TRBV2 and TRBJ1-2; D unresolved. CDR3 length: 15 residues. CDR1 is SNHLY and CDR2 is FYNNEI in the germline V gene. The V end was cut by 1 base, the J end by 2 bases, with 11 bases between. The CDR3: CASSEGQLRNYGYTF. The CDR3 nucleotides read TGTGCCAGCAGTGAAGGGCAACTTAGAAACTATGGCTACACCTTC.

The V and J genes are TRBV5-6 and TRBJ1-3, with a tentative D call TRBD1 (5 bases). Trimming cost V 2 bases and J 2 bases, with 11 bases left between them. This CDR3 contains 15 residues. Germline CDR1 SGHDT, CDR2 YYEEEE. CDR3 protein: CASSFKQGTGNTIYF. The CDR3 DNA follows: TGTGCCAGCAGCTTTAAGCAGGGAACTGGAAACACCATATATTTT.

V gene TRBV2 combines with J gene TRBJ2-3, with 8 bases matching TRBD1. V was pared by 6 bases and J by 0 bases, with 2 bases of the junction left unmatched. Germline loops: CDR1 SNHLY, CDR2 FYNNEI. This CDR3 comprises 14 residues. The CDR3 DNA sequence: TGTGCCAGCAGGCAGGGGGCTAGCACAGATACGCAGTATTTT. It is translated as CASRQGASTDTQYF.

The DNA for the CDR3 is TGTGCCAGCAGCTTGGAAGGAGGCAGGGGTGAGACCCAGTACTTC. This sequence encodes CASSLEGGRGETQYF. The genes are TRBV5-4 and TRBJ2-5, with D possibly being TRBD1 (6 bases). V was pared by 0 bases and J by 5 bases, with 14 bases between. The CDR3 has 15 amino acids. Per germline, CDR1 SGHNT and CDR2 YYREEE (reference sequence).

The chain employs TRBV7-2 and TRBJ2-7; 10 bases fit TRBD2. Germline loops: CDR1 SGHTA, CDR2 FQGNSA. The J segment lost 3 bases and the V segment lost 5 bases, leaving 4 bases of the junction unmatched. The CDR3 sequence is 14 residues long. The CDR3 DNA reads as TGTGCCAGCAGCGTTGGACTAGCGGTCTACGAGCAGTACTTC. It is translated as CASSVGLAVYEQYF.

The chain recombines TRBV4-1 with TRBJ2-1; TRBD2 agrees at 11 bases. V trimming: 4 bases; J trimming: 0 bases; junction bases outside the gene matches: 8. The CDR3 covers 18 residues. Germline CDR1 and CDR2: MGHRA and YSYEKL. The CDR3 DNA sequence: TGCGCCAGCAGCCTCGGGACTAGCGGCCTCAGCTCCTACAATGAGCAGTTCTTC. Residues: CASSLGTSGLSSYNEQFF.